The next 14 T cell receptor beta chains were all read from a single sample in a study of shared clonotypes between healthy human individuals. Using immunoSEQ multiplex PCR, the repertoire was profiled, and TCRdb retains in-frame clones only, with some absent. The sample has under 2,500,000 clones; approximately 96% are singletons. Sequencing input: naive CD4+ T cells sorted from blood. The sample's subset: CD45RA+ positively selected. The receptors stem from a man aged 18 to 29 in good health.

V gene TRBV5-1 combines with J gene TRBJ2-3; D unresolved. V dropped 0 bases and J dropped 2 bases, with 10 bases sitting between them. This CDR3 is built from 15 residues. Germline values: CDR1 SGHRS, CDR2 YFSETQ. The CDR3 loop reads CASSLARLSTDTQYF. In nucleotides, the CDR3 is TGCGCCAGCAGCTTGGCCAGACTGTCCACAGATACGCAGTATTTT.

This sequence joins TRBV6-1 and TRBJ2-2; 8 nucleotides match TRBD2. Trimming removed 3 bases from V and 5 bases from J; junction bases left unmatched: 5. Germline CDR1 MNHNS, CDR2 SASEGT. The CDR3 consists of 15 residues. Here the CDR3 reads CASSERGGSTGELFF. DNA of the CDR3: TGTGCCAGCAGTGAGCGCGGGGGGTCGACCGGGGAGCTGTTTTTT.

The chain joins TRBV9 to TRBJ2-1, with TRBD2 identical over 9 bases. With 0 bases clipped from V and 6 bases from J, the junction kept 22 bases outside the gene matches. The V gene's germline CDR1 is SGDLS and CDR2 YYNGEE. The CDR3 contains 21 residues. CDR3 bases: TGTGCCAGCAGCGTAGTTGCCCCGGCTAGCGGGGCGAAGACCTTAACCAATGAGCAGTTCTTC. Amino acids: CASSVVAPASGAKTLTNEQFF. The variable domain in full, with the rest retrieved from reference TRBV9 and TRBJ2-1, is DSGVTQTPKHLITATGQRVTLRCSPRSGDLSVYWYQQSLDQGLQFLIQYYNGEERAKGNILERFSAQQFPDLHSELNLSSLELGDSALYFCASSVVAPASGAKTLTNEQFFGPGTRLTVL.

The rearrangement uses TRBV18 and TRBJ1-1; D remains unclear. V lost 4 bases and J 5 bases, leaving 8 bases between the germline ends. In germline, CDR1 is KGHSH, CDR2 LQKENI. The CDR3 runs 12 residues. CDR3 amino acids: CASSQTTTEAFF. The CDR3 region has the DNA TGTGCCAGCTCACAAACAACAACTGAAGCTTTCTTT.

V is TRBV5-6 and J is TRBJ2-2, with a weak D call TRBD1 (6 bases). The germline V gene encodes CDR1 SGHDT and CDR2 YYEEEE. V was shortened by 0 bases and J by 4 bases, with 13 bases between the two germline ends. The CDR3 has 16 residues. The CDR3 coding sequence is TGTGCCAGCAGCTTGGTCGGCCAGGGGCCCACCGGGGAGCTGTTTTTT. Translating it yields CASSLVGQGPTGELFF.

The chain uses TRBV6-5 and TRBJ2-7; D ambiguous. The CDR3 totals 14 residues. V was trimmed by 2 bases and J by 4 bases, leaving 12 bases between them. In germline, CDR1 is MNHEY, CDR2 SVGAGI. The CDR3 DNA reads TGTGCCAGCAGTTACCGGGCGACGAAATACGAGCAGTACTTC. Encoded protein: CASSYRATKYEQYF.

The V gene is TRBV7-8, the J gene TRBJ2-2; 7 bases fit TRBD2. The CDR3 is 17 amino acids. Unmatched junction bases numbered 11, after V lost 5 bases and J lost 2 bases. Germline CDR1 is SGHVS and CDR2 is FQNEAQ. CDR3 sequence reads: CASSLRWRELNTGELFF. DNA of the CDR3: TGTGCCAGCAGCCTCCGCTGGCGGGAGTTAAACACCGGGGAGCTGTTTTTT.

This clone is a singleton in its sample. The chain recombines TRBV6-5 with TRBJ2-5, with D unclear. This CDR3 is built from 14 residues. With 0 bases removed from V and 4 bases from J, the gap between germline ends came to 9 bases. The germline V gene has CDR1 MNHEY and CDR2 SVGAGI. This CDR3 reads CASSYSGNGETQYF. DNA for the CDR3: TGTGCCAGCAGTTACTCGGGAAATGGAGAGACCCAGTACTTC.

The sample holds one count of this clone. V is TRBV5-4 and J is TRBJ1-1; D gene ambiguous. The CDR3 extends over 14 amino acids. V was shortened by 4 bases and J by 1 base, with 11 bases between the two germline ends. Germline assignment: CDR1 SGHNT and CDR2 YYREEE (reference sequence). Written as DNA, the CDR3 is TGTGCCAGCAGCCAGAGGCAGAGGAACACTGAAGCTTTCTTT. Amino acids: CASSQRQRNTEAFF.

The chain combines TRBV2 with TRBJ1-1, with D tentatively TRBD1 (5 bases). The V end lost 6 bases, the J end lost 1 base, and 12 bases lay between the germline ends. Germline V gives CDR1 SNHLY, CDR2 FYNNEI. This CDR3 region has 14 residues. DNA of the CDR3: TGTGCCAGCAGAAGAGAACAGGCGAACACTGAAGCTTTCTTT. Translating gives CASRREQANTEAFF.

The chain uses TRBV7-9 and TRBJ1-2; the D is unclear. The germline gives CDR1 SEHNR, CDR2 FQNEAQ (reference sequence). The V gene lost 6 bases and the J gene lost 8 bases, with 19 bases spanning the gap. This CDR3 is 14 amino acids long. The CDR3: CASSLKDAFQGYTF. Here the CDR3 DNA reads TGTGCCAGCAGTTTAAAGGATGCATTCCAGGGCTACACCTTC.

The chain employs TRBV11-2 and TRBJ2-7; no definite D call. Germline V CDR1 and CDR2: SGHAT, FQNNGV. V lost 5 bases, J lost 3 bases, and 14 bases lay in between. The CDR3 covers 14 residues. The CDR3 sequence is CASSLGPGDYEQYF. In DNA form, the CDR3 reads TGTGCCAGCAGCCTCGGACCAGGAGACTACGAGCAGTACTTC.

To note about this clone: This CDR3 is also generated by other DNA sequences in the sample. The genes are TRBV6-1 and TRBJ2-7; D may match TRBD1 or TRBD2 (6 bases each). The CDR3 runs 14 residues. V was pared by 0 bases and J by 4 bases, with 10 bases between. Per the germline V gene, CDR1 is MNHNS and CDR2 is SASEGT. The CDR3 DNA is TGTGCCAGCAGTGAAGCGGGGGGCTGGTACGAGCAGTACTTC. Translated: CASSEAGGWYEQYF.

The V and J genes are TRBV30 and TRBJ1-5; 7 bases align to TRBD1. The V segment lost 2 bases and the J segment 5 bases; nucleotides outside the gene matches: 9. Per the germline V gene, CDR1 is GTSNPN and CDR2 is SVGIG (reference sequence). The CDR3 has 15 amino acids. CDR3 protein: CAWSPTGRKDQPQHF. The CDR3 bases are TGTGCCTGGAGTCCGACAGGGAGAAAGGATCAGCCCCAGCATTTT.